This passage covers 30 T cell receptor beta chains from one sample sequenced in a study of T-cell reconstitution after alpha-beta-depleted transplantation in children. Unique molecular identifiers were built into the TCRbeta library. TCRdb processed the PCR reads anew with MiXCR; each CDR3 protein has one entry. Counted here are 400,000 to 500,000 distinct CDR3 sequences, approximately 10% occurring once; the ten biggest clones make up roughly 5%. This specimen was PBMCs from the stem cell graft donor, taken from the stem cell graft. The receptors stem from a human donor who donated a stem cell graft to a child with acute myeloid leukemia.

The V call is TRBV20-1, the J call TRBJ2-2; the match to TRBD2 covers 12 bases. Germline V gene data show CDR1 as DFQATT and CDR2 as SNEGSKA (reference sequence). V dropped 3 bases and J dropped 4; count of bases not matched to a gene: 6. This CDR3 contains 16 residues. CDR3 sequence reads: CSARTSGSSGTGELFF. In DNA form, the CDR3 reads TGCAGTGCTAGGACTAGCGGGAGTAGTGGCACCGGGGAGCTGTTTTTT.

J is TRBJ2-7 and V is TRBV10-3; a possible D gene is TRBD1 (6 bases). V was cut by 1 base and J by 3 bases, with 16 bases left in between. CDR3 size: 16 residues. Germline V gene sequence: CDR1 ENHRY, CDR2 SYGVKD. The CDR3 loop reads CAISEFGTQVGYEQYV. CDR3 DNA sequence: TGTGCCATCAGTGAGTTCGGGACACAGGTAGGCTACGAGCAGTACGTC.

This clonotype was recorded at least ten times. CDR3: CAVQGHLNQPQHF. CDR3 coding DNA: TGTGCCGTTCAGGGCCACCTCAATCAGCCCCAGCATTTT. The rearrangement uses TRBV24-1 and TRBJ1-5; D is possibly TRBD1 (5 bases). The CDR3 runs 13 residues. The germline gives CDR1 KGHDR, CDR2 SFDVKD. Trimming took 12 bases from V and 3 from J, leaving 14 bases between them.

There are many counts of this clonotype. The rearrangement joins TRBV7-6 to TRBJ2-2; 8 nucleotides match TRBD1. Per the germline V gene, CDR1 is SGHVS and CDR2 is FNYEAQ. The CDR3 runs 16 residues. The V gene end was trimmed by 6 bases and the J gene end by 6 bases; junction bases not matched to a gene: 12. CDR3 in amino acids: CASRPGGQGQAGELFF. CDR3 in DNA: TGTGCCAGCAGACCAGGCGGACAGGGTCAGGCCGGGGAGCTGTTTTTT.

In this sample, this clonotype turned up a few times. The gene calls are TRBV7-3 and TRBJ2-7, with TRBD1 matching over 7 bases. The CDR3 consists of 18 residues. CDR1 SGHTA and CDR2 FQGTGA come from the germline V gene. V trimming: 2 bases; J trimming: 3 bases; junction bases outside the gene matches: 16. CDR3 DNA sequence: TGTGCCAGCAGCTTAGGGGTGGGGTGGGGGACAGAAGACTACGAGCAGTACGTC. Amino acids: CASSLGVGWGTEDYEQYV.

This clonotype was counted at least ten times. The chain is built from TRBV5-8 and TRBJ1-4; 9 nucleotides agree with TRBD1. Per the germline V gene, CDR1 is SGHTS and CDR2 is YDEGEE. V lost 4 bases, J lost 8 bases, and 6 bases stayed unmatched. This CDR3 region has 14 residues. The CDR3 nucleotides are TGTGCCAGCAGCGGGGACAGGGATTGGGAAAAACTGTTTTTT. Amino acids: CASSGDRDWEKLFF.

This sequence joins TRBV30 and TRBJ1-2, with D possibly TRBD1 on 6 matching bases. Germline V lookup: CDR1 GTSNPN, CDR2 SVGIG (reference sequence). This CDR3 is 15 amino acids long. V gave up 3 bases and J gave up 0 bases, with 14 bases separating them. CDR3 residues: CAWSLGGQANYGYTF. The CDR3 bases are TGTGCCTGGAGCCTAGGGGGGCAGGCTAACTATGGCTACACCTTC.

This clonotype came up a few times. CDR3 in amino acids: CASSLVPTGNTEAFF. As DNA, the CDR3 is TGCGCCAGCAGCTTGGTACCGACAGGCAACACTGAAGCTTTCTTT. The chain is built from TRBV5-1 and TRBJ1-1; maybe TRBD1 (6 bases). Germline values: CDR1 SGHRS, CDR2 YFSETQ. This CDR3 region has 15 residues. Trimming stripped 0 bases from V and 2 bases from J, with 11 bases between. Using reference TRBV5-1 and TRBJ1-1 for the parts outside the CDR3, the full variable domain is KAGVTQTPRYLIKTRGQQVTLSCSPISGHRSVSWYQQTPGQGLQFLFEYFSETQRNKGNFPGRFSGRQFSNSRSEMNVSTLELGDSALYLCASSLVPTGNTEAFFGQGTRLTVV.

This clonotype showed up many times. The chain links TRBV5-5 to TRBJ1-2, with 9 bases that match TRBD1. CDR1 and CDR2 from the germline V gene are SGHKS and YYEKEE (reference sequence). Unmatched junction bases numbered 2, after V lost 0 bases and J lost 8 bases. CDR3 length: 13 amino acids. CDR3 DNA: TGTGCCAGCAGCTTGGGGACAGGGGACGGCTACACCTTC. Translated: CASSLGTGDGYTF.

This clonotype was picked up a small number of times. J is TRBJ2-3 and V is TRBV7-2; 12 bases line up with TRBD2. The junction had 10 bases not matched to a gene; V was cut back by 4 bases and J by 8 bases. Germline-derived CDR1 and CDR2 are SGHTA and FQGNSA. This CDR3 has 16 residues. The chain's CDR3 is CASSSGLAGPLGTQYF. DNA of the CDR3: TGTGCCAGCAGCTCAGGACTAGCGGGGCCGCTAGGTACGCAGTATTTT. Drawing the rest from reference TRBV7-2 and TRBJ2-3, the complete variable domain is GAGVSQSPSNKVTEKGKDVELRCDPISGHTALYWYRQSLGQGLEFLIYFQGNSAPDKSGLPSDRFSAERTGGSVSTLTIQRTQQEDSAVYLCASSSGLAGPLGTQYFGPGTRLTVL.

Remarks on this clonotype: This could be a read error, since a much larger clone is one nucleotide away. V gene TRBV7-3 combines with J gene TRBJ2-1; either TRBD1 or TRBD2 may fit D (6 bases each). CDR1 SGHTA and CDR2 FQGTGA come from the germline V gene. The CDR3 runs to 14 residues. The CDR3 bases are TGTGCCAGCAGCTTAGGAGGGGGTAGAAATGAGCAGCTCTTC. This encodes CASSLGGGRNEQLF.

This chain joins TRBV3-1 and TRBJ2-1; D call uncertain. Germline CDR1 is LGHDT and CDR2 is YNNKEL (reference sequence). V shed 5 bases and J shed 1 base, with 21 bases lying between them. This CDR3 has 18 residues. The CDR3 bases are TGTGCCAGCAGCAAGGAGTCGTCACGCGTGAGGTCCTACAATGAGCAGTTCTTC. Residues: CASSKESSRVRSYNEQFF.

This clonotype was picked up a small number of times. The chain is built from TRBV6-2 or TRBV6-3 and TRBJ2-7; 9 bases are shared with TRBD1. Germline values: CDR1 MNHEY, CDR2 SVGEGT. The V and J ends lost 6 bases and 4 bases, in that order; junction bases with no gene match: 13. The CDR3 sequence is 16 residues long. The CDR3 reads CASSSAGQGIAYEQYF. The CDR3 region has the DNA TGTGCCAGCAGCTCGGCCGGACAGGGGATAGCGTACGAGCAGTACTTC.

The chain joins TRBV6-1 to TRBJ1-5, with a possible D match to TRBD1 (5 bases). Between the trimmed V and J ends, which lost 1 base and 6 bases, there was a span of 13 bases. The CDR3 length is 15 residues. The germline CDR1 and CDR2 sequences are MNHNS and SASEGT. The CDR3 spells CASSEGRGSFQPQHF. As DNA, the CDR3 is TGTGCCAGCAGTGAAGGTCGGGGGTCGTTTCAGCCCCAGCATTTT.

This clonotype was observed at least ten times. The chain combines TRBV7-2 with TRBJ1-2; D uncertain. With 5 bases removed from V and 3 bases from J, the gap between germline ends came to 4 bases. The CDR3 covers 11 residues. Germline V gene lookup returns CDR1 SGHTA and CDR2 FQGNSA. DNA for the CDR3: TGTGCCAGCAGCGCCGACTATGGCTACACCTTC. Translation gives CASSADYGYTF.

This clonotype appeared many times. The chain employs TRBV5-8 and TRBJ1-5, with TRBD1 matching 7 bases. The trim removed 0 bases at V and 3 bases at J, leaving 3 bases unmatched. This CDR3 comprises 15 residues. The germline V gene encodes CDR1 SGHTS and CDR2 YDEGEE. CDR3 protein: CASSLGTGINQPQHF. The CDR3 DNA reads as TGTGCCAGCAGCTTGGGGACAGGTATCAATCAGCCCCAGCATTTT.

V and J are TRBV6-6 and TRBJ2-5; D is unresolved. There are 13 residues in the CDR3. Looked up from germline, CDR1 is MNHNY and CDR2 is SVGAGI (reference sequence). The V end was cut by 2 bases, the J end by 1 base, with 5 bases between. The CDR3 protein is CASSYHRQETQYF. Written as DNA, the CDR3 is TGTGCCAGCAGTTACCACCGCCAAGAGACCCAGTACTTC.

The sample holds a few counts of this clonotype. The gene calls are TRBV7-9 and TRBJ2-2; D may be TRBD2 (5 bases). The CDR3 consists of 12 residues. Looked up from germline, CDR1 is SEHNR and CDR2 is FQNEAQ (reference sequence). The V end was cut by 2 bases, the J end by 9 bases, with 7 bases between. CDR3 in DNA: TGTGCCAGCAGCTTAACCGGGAGGGAGCTGTTTTTT. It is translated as CASSLTGRELFF.

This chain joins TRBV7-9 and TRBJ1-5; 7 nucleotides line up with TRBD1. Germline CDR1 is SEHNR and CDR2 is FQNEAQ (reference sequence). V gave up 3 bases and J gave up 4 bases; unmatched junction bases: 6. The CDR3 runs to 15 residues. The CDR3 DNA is TGTGCCAGCAGCTTGGGGGACAGTCAAAATCAGCCCCAGCATTTT. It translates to CASSLGDSQNQPQHF.

The CDR3 sequence is CASSQSRGAQETQYF. CDR3 nucleotide sequence: TGTGCCAGCAGCCAGAGTCGGGGGGCTCAAGAGACCCAGTACTTC. The V gene is TRBV7-8, the J gene TRBJ2-5; TRBD2 is a possible D gene (7 bases). The germline V gene encodes CDR1 SGHVS and CDR2 FQNEAQ. The CDR3 spans 15 residues. V was trimmed by 5 bases and J by 2 bases, leaving 15 bases between them.

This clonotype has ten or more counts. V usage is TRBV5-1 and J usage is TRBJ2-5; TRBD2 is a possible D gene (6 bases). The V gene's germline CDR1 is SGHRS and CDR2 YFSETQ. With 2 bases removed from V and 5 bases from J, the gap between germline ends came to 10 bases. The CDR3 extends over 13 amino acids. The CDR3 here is CASSFGAGETQYF. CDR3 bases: TGCGCCAGCAGCTTCGGGGCGGGGGAGACCCAGTACTTC. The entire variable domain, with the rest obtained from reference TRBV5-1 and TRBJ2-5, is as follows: KAGVTQTPRYLIKTRGQQVTLSCSPISGHRSVSWYQQTPGQGLQFLFEYFSETQRNKGNFPGRFSGRQFSNSRSEMNVSTLELGDSALYLCASSFGAGETQYFGPGTRLLVL.

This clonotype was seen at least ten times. The CDR3 DNA follows: TGCAGTGCTAGAGGGGGACTAGCGGGGCCCCTTCAAGAGACCCAGTACTTC. Its protein is CSARGGLAGPLQETQYF. This chain uses TRBV20-1 with TRBJ2-5, with TRBD2 identical over 13 bases. In germline, CDR1 is DFQATT, CDR2 SNEGSKA (reference sequence). The junction had 7 bases not matched to a gene; V was cut back by 1 base and J by 2 bases. There are 17 residues in the CDR3.

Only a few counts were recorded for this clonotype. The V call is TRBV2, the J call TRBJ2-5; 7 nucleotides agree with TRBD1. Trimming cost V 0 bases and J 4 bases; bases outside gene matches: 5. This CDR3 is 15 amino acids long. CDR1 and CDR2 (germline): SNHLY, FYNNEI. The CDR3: CASSEARTGRETQYF. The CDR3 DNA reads TGTGCCAGCAGTGAAGCGCGGACAGGTCGAGAGACCCAGTACTTC.

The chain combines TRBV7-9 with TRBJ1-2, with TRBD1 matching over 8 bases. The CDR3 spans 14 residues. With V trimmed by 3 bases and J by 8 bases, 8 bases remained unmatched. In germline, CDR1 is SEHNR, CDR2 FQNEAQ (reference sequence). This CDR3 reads CASSFTGTGGGYTF. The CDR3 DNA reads TGTGCCAGCAGCTTTACCGGGACAGGAGGAGGCTACACCTTC. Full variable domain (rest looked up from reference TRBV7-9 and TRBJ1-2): DTGVSQNPRHKITKRGQNVTFRCDPISEHNRLYWYRQTLGQGPEFLTYFQNEAQLEKSRLLSDRFSAERPKGSFSTLEIQRTEQGDSAMYLCASSFTGTGGGYTFGSGTRLTVV.

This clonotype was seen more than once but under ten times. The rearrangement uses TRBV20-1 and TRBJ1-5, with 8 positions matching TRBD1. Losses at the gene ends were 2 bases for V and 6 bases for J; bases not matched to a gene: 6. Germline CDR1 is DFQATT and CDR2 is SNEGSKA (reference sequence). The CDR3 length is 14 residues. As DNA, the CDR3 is TGCAGTGCTAGACCCGGACAGGGTGGTCAGCCCCAGCATTTT. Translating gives CSARPGQGGQPQHF.

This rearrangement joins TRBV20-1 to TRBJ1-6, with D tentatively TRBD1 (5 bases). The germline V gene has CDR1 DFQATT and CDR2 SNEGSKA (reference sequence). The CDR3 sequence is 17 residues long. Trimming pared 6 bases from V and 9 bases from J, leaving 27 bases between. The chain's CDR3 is CSASNLAGTPEISPLHF. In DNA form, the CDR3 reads TGCAGTGCCTCAAACCTGGCCGGGACCCCCGAGATTTCACCCCTCCACTTT.

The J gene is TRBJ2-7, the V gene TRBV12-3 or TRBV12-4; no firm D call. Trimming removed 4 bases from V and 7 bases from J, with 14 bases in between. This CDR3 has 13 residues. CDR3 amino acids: CASSSGPLVEQYF. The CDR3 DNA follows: TGTGCCAGCAGTTCCGGACCTTTGGTTGAGCAGTACTTC.

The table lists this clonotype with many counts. The CDR3 spells CAISDSTGQETQYF. The CDR3 region has the DNA TGTGCCATCAGTGACTCTACAGGACAAGAGACCCAGTACTTC. This sequence joins TRBV10-3 and TRBJ2-5; the D gene is possibly TRBD1 (5 bases). V lost 3 bases, J lost 2 bases, and 10 bases lay in between. The CDR3 is 14 amino acids. Germline lookup yields CDR1 ENHRY and CDR2 SYGVKD.

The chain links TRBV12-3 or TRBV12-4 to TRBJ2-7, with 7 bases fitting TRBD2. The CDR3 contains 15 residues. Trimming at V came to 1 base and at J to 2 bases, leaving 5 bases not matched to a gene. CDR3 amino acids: CASSLGGRAAYEQYF. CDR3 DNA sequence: TGTGCCAGCAGTTTAGGGGGGAGGGCGGCCTACGAGCAGTACTTC.

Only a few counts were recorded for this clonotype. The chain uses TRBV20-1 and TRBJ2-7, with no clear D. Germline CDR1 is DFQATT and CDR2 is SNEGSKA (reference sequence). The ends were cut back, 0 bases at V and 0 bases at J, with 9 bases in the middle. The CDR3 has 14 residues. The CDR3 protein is CSARDYQTSYEQYF. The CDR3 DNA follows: TGCAGTGCTAGAGATTACCAGACCTCCTACGAGCAGTACTTC.